Presented here are 3 T cell receptor beta chains from one specimen sequenced in a study of T cells in localized non-small cell lung cancer. Sequencing used immunoSEQ multiplex PCR; TCRdb keeps in-frame clones, though not all of them. Of thousands of clones detected, over 12% appear once; the ten largest clones hold 4% to 5.5%. The input for sequencing was normal lung tissue next to the tumor, taken before any cancer treatment. The origin of the receptors is a male donor at least 60 years old with stage II squamous cell lung carcinoma.

The chain uses TRBV11-3 and TRBJ1-5; no definite D call. The CDR3 has 15 residues. Germline V CDR1 and CDR2: SGHNT, YENEEA. V was cut by 5 bases and J by 0 bases, with 11 bases left in between. The CDR3 loop reads CASSPGAGSNQPQHF. CDR3 DNA sequence: TGTGCCAGCAGCCCAGGCGCCGGTAGCAATCAGCCCCAGCATTTT.

The rearrangement uses TRBV19 and TRBJ2-2; D ambiguous. Germline values: CDR1 LNHDA, CDR2 SQIVND (reference sequence). This CDR3 is built from 14 residues. Between the trimmed V and J ends, which lost 6 bases and 5 bases, there was a span of 13 bases. The CDR3 DNA is TGTGCCAGTAGAACGGTGGGTGGGACCGGGGAGCTGTTTTTT. Amino acid sequence: CASRTVGGTGELFF.

This clone is medium-sized by share. This rearrangement joins TRBV11-3 to TRBJ2-7; 7 nucleotides align to TRBD1. The CDR3 runs 14 residues. V gave up 4 bases and J gave up 8 bases; unmatched junction bases: 11. Germline CDR1 is SGHNT and CDR2 is YENEEA. Written as DNA, the CDR3 is TGTGCCAGCAGCTCACAAACCCGACAGGGCCAGCAGTACTTC. Amino acid sequence: CASSSQTRQGQQYF.